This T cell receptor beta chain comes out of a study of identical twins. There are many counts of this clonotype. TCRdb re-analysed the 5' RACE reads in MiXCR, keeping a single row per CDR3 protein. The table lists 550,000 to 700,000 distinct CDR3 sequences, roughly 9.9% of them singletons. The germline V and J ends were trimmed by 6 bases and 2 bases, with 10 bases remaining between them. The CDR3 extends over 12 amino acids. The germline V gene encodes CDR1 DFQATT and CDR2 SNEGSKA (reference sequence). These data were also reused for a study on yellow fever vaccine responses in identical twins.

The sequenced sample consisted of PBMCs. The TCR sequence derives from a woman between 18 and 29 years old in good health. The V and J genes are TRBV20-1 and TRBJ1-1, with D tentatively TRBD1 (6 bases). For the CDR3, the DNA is TGCAGTGCCAAACAGGGCAACACTGAAGCTTTCTTT. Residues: CSAKQGNTEAFF.